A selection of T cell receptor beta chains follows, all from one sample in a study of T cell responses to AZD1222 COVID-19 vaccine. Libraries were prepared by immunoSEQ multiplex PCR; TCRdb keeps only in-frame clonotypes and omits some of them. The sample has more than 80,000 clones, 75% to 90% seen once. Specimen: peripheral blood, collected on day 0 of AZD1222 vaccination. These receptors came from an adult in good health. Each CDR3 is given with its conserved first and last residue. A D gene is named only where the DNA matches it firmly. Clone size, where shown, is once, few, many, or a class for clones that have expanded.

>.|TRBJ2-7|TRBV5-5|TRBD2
TGTGCCAGCACCCGCAGCGGGAGCCCTTCCTACGAGCAGTACTTC
CASTRSGSPSYEQYF
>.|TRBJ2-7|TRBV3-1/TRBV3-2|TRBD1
TGTGCCAGCAGTCCCGGGACAGGCGACTACGAGCAGTACTTC
CASSPGTGDYEQYF
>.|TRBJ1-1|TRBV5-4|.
TGTGCCAGCAGCTTGGTCTTCAGGGGTAACACTGAAGCTTTCTTT
CASSLVFRGNTEAFF
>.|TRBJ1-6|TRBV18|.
TGTGCCAGCTCACCTGCAGAGGCAGGCAAGTCACCCCTCCACTTT
CASSPAEAGKSPLHF
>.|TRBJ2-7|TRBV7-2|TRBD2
TGTGCCAGCAGCTTAGGCGGGAGCGTATACGAGCAGTACTTC
CASSLGGSVYEQYF
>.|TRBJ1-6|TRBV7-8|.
TGTGCCAGCAGCTTAGTCGGGCAGGGTGACTCACCCCTCCACTTT
CASSLVGQGDSPLHF
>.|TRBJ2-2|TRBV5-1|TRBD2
TGCGCCAGCAGCTTCCCGGGAGGGGAATCCGGGGAGCTGTTTTTT
CASSFPGGESGELFF
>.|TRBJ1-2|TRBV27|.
TGTGCCAGCAGTCAAGCATCTGACGGCTACACCTTC
CASSQASDGYTF
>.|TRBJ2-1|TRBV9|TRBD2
TGTGCCAGCAGCGTAGGGGGGACTAGCGGGACGCGGGGCTATGAGCAGTTCTTC
CASSVGGTSGTRGYEQFF
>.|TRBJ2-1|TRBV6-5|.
TGTGCCAGCAGTTACAACCCAGCCAATGAGCAGTTCTTC
CASSYNPANEQFF
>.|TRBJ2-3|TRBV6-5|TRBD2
TGTGCCAGCAGTTACAGCGGGAGGACAGATACGCAGTATTTT
CASSYSGRTDTQYF
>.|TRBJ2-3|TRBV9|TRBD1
TGTGCCAGCAGCGTCTCGTGGACAGGGGGCCGGACAGATACGCAGTATTTT
CASSVSWTGGRTDTQYF
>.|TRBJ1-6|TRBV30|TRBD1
TGTGCCTGGAGCGGACAGGGAGATTCACCCCTCCACTTT
CAWSGQGDSPLHF
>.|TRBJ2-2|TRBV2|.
TGTGCCAGCAGTGAAGCGGCTAGCTTGAACACCGGGGAGCTGTTTTTT
CASSEAASLNTGELFF
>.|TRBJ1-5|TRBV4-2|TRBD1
TGTGCCAGCAGCCAAGATGGGACAGGGGGCAGCAATCAGCCCCAGCATTTT
CASSQDGTGGSNQPQHF
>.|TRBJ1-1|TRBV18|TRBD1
TGTGCCAGCTCAGAGCAAAAAGAAGGGACAGCAGCTTTCTTT
CASSEQKEGTAAFF
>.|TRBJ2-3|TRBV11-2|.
TGTGCCAGCAGCTTAAGTCCCGGCAGGGCTACTGGCACAGATACGCAGTATTTT
CASSLSPGRATGTDTQYF
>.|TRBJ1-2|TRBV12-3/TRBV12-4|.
TGTGCCAGCACCCAACAGGGAAACTATGGCTACACCTTC
CASTQQGNYGYTF
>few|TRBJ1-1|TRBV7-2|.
TGTGCCAGCAGCTTAAGGCAGGGGTACACTGAAGCTTTCTTT
CASSLRQGYTEAFF
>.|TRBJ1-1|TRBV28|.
TGTGCCAGCAAGGGTAGGGCGGGTACTGAAGCTTTCTTT
CASKGRAGTEAFF
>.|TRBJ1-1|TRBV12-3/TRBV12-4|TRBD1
TGTGCCAGCAGGGGACAGCTGAACACTGAAGCTTTCTTT
CASRGQLNTEAFF
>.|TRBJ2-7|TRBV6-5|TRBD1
TGTGCCAGCAGCGGGATGGAGACAGGGATATACGAGCAGTACTTC
CASSGMETGIYEQYF
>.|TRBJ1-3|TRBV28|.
TGTGCCAGCAGTGTGCACAGGGCGTATGGAAACACCATATATTTT
CASSVHRAYGNTIYF
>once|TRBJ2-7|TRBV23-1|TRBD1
TGCGCCAGCAGTCCTGGAAGGGGGCTTCCTTCCTACGAGCAGTACTTC
CASSPGRGLPSYEQYF
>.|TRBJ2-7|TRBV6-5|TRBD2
TGTGCCAGCAGAACCGGGACTAGCGCGTCCTACGAGCAGTACTTC
CASRTGTSASYEQYF
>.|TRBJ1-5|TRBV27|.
TGTGCCAGCAGTTTAATGGGCGGGGGTAGCCCCCAGCATTTT
CASSLMGGGSPQHF
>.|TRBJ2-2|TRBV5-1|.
TGCGCCAGCAGCTCCGATTCCTTGAGGGAGCTGTTTTTT
CASSSDSLRELFF
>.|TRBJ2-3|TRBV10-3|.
TGTGCCATCAGTGAGTCCCCAGATACGCAGTATTTT
CAISESPDTQYF
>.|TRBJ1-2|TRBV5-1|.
TGCGCCAGCAGCTTGGCCGCCAGCAACTATGGCTACACCTTC
CASSLAASNYGYTF
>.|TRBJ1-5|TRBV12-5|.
TGTGCTAGTGGTTTGGTAAATCAGGTCGCAGGCTATAGCAATCAGCCCCAGCATTTT
CASGLVNQVAGYSNQPQHF
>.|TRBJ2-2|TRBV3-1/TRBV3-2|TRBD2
TGTGCCAGCAGCTATCTAGCGGGGGGCCCCACCGGGGAGCTGTTTTTT
CASSYLAGGPTGELFF
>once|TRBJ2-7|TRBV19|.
TGTGCCAGTGGGGCAAGGGGGGCCGGGTCCTACGAGCAGTACTTC
CASGARGAGSYEQYF
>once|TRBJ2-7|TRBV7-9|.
TGTGCCAGCAGCTCCACAGGGAGCGGGGAGCAGTACTTC
CASSSTGSGEQYF
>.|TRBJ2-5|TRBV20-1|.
TGCAGTGCTATGTTGGGGGAGACCCAGTACTTC
CSAMLGETQYF
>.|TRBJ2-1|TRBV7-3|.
TGTGCCAGCAGCTTAAATGGCGGACCTTACAATGAGCAGTTCTTC
CASSLNGGPYNEQFF
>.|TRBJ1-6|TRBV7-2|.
TGTGCCAGCAGCCCCGCAACAGGGCGAGGGAATTCACCCCTCCACTTT
CASSPATGRGNSPLHF
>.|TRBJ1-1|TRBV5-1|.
TGCGCCAGCAGTTTGGACGGCCGGATGAACACTGAAGCTTTCTTT
CASSLDGRMNTEAFF
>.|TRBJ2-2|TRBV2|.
TGTGCCAGCAGCGCTCTTATTGTTAACACCGGGGAGCTGTTTTTT
CASSALIVNTGELFF
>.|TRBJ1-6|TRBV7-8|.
TGTGCCAGCAGTCCCACCCGGGGGGATAATTCACCCCTCCACTTT
CASSPTRGDNSPLHF
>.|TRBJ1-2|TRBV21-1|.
TGTGCCAGCCCGGCTTGGGACAGGGGAGACGGCTACACCTTC
CASPAWDRGDGYTF
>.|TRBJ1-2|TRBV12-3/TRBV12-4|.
TGTGCCAGCAGGCAACGGGAGGCAGTGGGCTACACCTTC
CASRQREAVGYTF
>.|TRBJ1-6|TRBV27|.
TGTGCCAGCAGTTCGGGGGGGCGGTCGGGGTCACCCCTCCACTTT
CASSSGGRSGSPLHF
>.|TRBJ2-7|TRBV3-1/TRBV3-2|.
TGTGCCAGCAGCAGGGCCAACTCCTACGAGCAGTACTTC
CASSRANSYEQYF
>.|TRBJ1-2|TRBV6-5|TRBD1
TGTGCCAGCAGGCCCCGACAGGGGAACTATGGCTACACCTTC
CASRPRQGNYGYTF
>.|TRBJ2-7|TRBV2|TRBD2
TGTGCCAGCATAGCGGGGGGGACGTCCGAGCAGTACTTC
CASIAGGTSEQYF